This T cell receptor (beta chain) is from a study of early T cells in non-severe SARS-CoV-2 infection. This clonotype showed up many times. The CDR3 length is 13 residues. Trimming stripped 2 bases from V and 12 bases from J, with 18 bases between. The V gene's germline CDR1 is SGHNT and CDR2 YYREEE (reference sequence). TCRdb re-analysed the 5' RACE reads in MiXCR, keeping a single row per CDR3 protein. The data contain 65,000 to 90,000 distinct CDR3 sequences, 9.5% to 15% of them seen just once; the ten biggest clones take up about 4.2%. The sample consisted of whole blood. The chain combines TRBV5-4 with TRBJ2-7; D unresolved. This clonotype originated in an adult who was a healthcare worker with PCR-confirmed SARS-CoV-2 infection or an uninfected control (not recorded which). The CDR3 reads CASSFLAGSGWYF. The CDR3, as DNA: TGTGCCAGCAGCTTTCTGGCTGGGTCCGGATGGTACTTC. The full variable domain, in which reference TRBV5-4 and TRBJ2-7 provide the parts outside the CDR3, is ETGVTQSPTHLIKTRGQQVTLRCSSQSGHNTVSWYQQALGQGPQFIFQYYREEENGRGNFPPRFSGLQFPNYSSELNVNALELDDSALYLCASSFLAGSGWYFGPGTRLTVT.